The present T cell receptor (beta chain) was sequenced within a study of Ad26.COV2.S vaccination and SARS-CoV-2 variants. Overall study context: Each vaccinee took Ad26.COV2.S intramuscularly, once or twice 56 days apart.

Some clones are missing from TCRdb's copy, which holds only in-frame ones; the method was immunoSEQ multiplex PCR. The data contain a few hundred thousand clones, approximately 89% of them singletons. Treatment in this sample: some 20 received Ad26.COV2.S at low or high dose, single or two shots; several received placebo; per-sample allocation not given. Day 63 after the first vaccine or placebo injection was the time point for sampling. Recruitment in Boston yielded a donor of adult age, 18-55 years. The shot given was an Ad26 vector that makes Wuhan-strain SARS-CoV-2 spike. This receptor was taken from a person between 18 and 60 years old who received the Ad26.COV2.S COVID-19 vaccine or a placebo. This material consisted of peripheral blood, taken in a trial of Ad26.COV2.S vaccine versus placebo.

CDR3 amino acids: CASSLLGEKLFF. The DNA for the CDR3 is TGTGCCAGCAGCCTCCTAGGGGAAAAACTGTTTTTT. This chain joins TRBV7-9 and TRBJ1-4; D ambiguous. The CDR3 spans 12 residues. The V and J ends lost 5 bases and 8 bases respectively, with 9 bases between them. Germline V CDR1 and CDR2: SEHNR, FQNEAQ (reference sequence).